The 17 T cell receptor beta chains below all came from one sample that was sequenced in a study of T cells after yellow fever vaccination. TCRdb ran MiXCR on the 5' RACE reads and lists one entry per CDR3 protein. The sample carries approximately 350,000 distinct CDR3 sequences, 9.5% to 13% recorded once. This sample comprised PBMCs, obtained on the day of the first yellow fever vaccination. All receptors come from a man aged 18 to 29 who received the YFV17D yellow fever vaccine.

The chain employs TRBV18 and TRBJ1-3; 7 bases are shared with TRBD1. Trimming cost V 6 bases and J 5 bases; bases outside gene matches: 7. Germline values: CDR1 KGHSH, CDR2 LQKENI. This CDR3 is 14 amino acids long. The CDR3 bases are TGTGCCAGCTCCCCGGACAGGACACGAAACACCATATATTTT. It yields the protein CASSPDRTRNTIYF. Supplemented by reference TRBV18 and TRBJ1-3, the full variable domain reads NAGVMQNPRHLVRRRGQEARLRCSPMKGHSHVYWYRQLPEEGLKFMVYLQKENIIDESGMPKERFSAEFPKEGPSILRIQQVVRGDSAAYFCASSPDRTRNTIYFGEGSWLTVV.

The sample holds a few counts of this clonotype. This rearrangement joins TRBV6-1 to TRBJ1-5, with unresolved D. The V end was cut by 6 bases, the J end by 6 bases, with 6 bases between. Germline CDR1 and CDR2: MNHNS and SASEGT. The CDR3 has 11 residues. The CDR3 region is CASSQSQPQHF. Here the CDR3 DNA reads TGTGCCAGCAGCCAAAGTCAGCCCCAGCATTTT.

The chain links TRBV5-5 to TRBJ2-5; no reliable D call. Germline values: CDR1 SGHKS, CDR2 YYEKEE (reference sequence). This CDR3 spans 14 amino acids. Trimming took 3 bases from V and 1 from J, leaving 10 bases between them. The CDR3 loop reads CASSWLGIQETQYF. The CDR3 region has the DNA TGTGCCAGCAGCTGGCTCGGAATCCAAGAGACCCAGTACTTC.

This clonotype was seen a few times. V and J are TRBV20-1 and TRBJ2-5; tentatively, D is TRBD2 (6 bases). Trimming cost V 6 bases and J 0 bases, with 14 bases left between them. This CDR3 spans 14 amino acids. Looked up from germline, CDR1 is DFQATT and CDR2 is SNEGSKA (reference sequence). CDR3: CSAGGMGHQETQYF. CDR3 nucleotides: TGCAGTGCGGGAGGAATGGGCCACCAAGAGACCCAGTACTTC.

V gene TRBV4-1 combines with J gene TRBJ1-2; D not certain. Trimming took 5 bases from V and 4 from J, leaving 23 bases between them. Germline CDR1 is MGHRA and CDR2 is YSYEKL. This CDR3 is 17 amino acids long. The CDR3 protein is CASSNSLSTEILYGYTF. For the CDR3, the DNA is TGCGCCAGCAGCAACTCCTTGTCCACGGAAATTCTCTATGGCTACACCTTC.

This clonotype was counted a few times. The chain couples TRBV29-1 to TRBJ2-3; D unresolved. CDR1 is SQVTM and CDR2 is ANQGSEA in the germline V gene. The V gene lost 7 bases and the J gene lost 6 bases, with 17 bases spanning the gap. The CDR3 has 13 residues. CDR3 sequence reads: CSGASTPADTQYF. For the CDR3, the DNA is TGCAGCGGCGCCTCTACGCCCGCGGATACGCAGTATTTT.

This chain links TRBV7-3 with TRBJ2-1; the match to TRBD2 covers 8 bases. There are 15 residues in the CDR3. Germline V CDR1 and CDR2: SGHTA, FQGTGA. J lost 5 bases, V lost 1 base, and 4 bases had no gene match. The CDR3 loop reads CASSLMSGGHNEQFF. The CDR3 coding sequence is TGTGCCAGCAGCTTAATGTCGGGGGGGCACAATGAGCAGTTCTTC. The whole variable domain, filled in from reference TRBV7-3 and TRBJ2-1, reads GAGVSQTPSNKVTEKGKYVELRCDPISGHTALYWYRQSLGQGPEFLIYFQGTGAADDSGLPNDRFFAVRPEGSVSTLKIQRTERGDSAVYLCASSLMSGGHNEQFFGPGTRLTVL.

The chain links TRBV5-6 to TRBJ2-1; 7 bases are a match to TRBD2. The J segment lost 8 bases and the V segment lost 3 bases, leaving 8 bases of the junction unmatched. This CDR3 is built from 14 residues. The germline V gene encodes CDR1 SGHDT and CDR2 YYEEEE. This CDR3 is CASSSRSGTDEQFF. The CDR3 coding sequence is TGTGCCAGCAGCTCGCGGAGCGGGACCGATGAGCAGTTCTTC. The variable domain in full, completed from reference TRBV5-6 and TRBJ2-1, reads DAGVTQSPTHLIKTRGQQVTLRCSPKSGHDTVSWYQQALGQGPQFIFQYYEEEERQRGNFPDRFSGHQFPNYSSELNVNALLLGDSALYLCASSSRSGTDEQFFGPGTRLTVL.

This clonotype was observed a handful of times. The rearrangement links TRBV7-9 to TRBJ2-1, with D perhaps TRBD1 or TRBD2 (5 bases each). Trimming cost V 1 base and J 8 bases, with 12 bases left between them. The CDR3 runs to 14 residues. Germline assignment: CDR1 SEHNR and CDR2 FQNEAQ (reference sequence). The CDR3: CASSLGGELDEQFF. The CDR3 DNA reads TGTGCCAGCAGCTTAGGAGGGGAGCTTGATGAGCAGTTCTTC.

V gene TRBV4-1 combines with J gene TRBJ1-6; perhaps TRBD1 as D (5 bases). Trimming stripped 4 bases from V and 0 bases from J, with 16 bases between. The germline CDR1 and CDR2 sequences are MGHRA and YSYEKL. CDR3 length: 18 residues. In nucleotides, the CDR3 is TGCGCCAGCAGCCTTTTTAGACAGACAAGCTCCTATAATTCACCCCTCCACTTT. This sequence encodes CASSLFRQTSSYNSPLHF.

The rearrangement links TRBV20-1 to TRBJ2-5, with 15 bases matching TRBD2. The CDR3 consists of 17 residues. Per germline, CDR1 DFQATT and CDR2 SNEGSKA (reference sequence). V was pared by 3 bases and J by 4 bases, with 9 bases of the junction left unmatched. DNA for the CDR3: TGCAGTGCTAGTGAGGGGACTAGCGGGGGGCGAGGAGAGACCCAGTACTTC. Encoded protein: CSASEGTSGGRGETQYF.

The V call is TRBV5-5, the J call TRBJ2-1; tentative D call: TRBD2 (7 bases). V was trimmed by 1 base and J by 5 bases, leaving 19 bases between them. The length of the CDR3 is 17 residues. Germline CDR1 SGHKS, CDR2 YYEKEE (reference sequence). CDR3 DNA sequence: TGTGCCAGCAGCTTGAGGGGGGCAGGACTAGGTGACAATGAGCAGTTCTTC. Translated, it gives CASSLRGAGLGDNEQFF.

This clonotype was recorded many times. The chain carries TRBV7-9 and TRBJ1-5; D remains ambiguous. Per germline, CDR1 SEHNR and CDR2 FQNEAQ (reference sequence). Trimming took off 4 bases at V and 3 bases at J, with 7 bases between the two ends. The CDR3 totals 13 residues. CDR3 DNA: TGTGCCAGCAGCTGGGATTTCAATCAGCCCCAGCATTTT. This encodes CASSWDFNQPQHF.

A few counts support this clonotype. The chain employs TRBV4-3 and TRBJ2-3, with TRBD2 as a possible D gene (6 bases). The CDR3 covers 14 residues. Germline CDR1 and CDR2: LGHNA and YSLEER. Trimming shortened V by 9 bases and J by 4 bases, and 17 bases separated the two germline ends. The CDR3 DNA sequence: TGCGCCAGTTCCCAGGACTATTACGCAGATACGCAGTATTTT. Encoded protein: CASSQDYYADTQYF.

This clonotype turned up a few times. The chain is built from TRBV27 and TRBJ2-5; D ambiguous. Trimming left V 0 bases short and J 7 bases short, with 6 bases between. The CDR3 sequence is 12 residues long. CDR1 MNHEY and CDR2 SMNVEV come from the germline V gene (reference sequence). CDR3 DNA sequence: TGTGCCAGCAGTTTATCTGGGCGGACCCAGTACTTC. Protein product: CASSLSGRTQYF.

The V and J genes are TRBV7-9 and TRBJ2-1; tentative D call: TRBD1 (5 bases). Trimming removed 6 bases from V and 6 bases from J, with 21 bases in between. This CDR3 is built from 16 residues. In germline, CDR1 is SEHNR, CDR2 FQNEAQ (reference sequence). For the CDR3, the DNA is TGTGCCAGCAGACATAAAGACAGCTCCCAAGGCAATGAGCAGTTCTTC. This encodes CASRHKDSSQGNEQFF.

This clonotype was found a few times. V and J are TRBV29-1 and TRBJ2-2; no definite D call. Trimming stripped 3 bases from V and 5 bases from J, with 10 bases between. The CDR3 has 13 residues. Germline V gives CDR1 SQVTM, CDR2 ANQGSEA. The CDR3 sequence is CSVDLAATGELFF. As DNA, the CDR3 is TGCAGCGTTGATTTGGCGGCGACCGGGGAGCTGTTTTTT.